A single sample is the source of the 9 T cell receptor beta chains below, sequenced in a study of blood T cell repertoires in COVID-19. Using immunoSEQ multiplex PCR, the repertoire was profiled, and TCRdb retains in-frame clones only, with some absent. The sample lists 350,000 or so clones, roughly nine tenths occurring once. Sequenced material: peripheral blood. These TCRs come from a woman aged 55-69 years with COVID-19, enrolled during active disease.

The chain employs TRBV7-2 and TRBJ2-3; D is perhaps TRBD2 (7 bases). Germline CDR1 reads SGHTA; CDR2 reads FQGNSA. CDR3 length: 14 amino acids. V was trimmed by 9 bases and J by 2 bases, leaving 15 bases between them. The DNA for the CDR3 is TGTGCCAGTAACCGGGGGGCAACCACAGATACGCAGTATTTT. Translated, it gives CASNRGATTDTQYF. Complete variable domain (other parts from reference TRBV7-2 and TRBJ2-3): GAGVSQSPSNKVTEKGKDVELRCDPISGHTALYWYRQSLGQGLEFLIYFQGNSAPDKSGLPSDRFSAERTGGSVSTLTIQRTQQEDSAVYLCASNRGATTDTQYFGPGTRLTVL.

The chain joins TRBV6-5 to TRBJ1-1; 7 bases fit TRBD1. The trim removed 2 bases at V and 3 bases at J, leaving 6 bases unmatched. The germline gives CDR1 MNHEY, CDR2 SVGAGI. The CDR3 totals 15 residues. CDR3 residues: CASSYAFRGDTEAFF. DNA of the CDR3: TGTGCCAGCAGTTACGCATTCAGGGGGGACACTGAAGCTTTCTTT.

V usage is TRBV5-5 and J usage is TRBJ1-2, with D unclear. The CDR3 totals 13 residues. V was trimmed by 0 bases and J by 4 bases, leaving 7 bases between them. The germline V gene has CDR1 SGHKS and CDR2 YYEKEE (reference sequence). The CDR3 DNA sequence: TGTGCCAGCAGCTTGGTGGCGGGCTATGGCTACACCTTC. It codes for CASSLVAGYGYTF.

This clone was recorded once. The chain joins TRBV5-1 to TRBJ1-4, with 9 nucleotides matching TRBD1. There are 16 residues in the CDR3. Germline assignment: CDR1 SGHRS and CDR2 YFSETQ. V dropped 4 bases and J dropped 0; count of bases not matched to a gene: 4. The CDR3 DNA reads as TGCGCCAGCAGCGTACAGGGGGCGGCAACTAATGAAAAACTGTTTTTT. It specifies CASSVQGAATNEKLFF. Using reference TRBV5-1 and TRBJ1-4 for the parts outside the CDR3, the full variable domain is KAGVTQTPRYLIKTRGQQVTLSCSPISGHRSVSWYQQTPGQGLQFLFEYFSETQRNKGNFPGRFSGRQFSNSRSEMNVSTLELGDSALYLCASSVQGAATNEKLFFGSGTQLSVL.

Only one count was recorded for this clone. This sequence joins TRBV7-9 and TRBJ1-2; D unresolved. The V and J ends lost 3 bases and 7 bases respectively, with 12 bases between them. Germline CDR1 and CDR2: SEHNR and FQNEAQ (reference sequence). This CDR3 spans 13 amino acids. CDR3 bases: TGTGCCAGCAGCTTGCGGCAGGACTCTGGCTACACCTTC. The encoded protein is CASSLRQDSGYTF.

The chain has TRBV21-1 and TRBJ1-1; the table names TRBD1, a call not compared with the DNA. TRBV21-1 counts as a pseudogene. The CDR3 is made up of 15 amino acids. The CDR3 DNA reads TGTGCCAGCAGCTACCGACAGGGATGCGACACTGAAGCTTTCTTT. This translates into CASSYRQGCDTEAFF.

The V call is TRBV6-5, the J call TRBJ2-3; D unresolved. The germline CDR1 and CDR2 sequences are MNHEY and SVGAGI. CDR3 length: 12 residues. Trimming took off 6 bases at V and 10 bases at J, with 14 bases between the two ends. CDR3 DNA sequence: TGTGCCAGCAGCTCAGGATTCCTCTCGCAGTATTTT. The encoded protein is CASSSGFLSQYF.

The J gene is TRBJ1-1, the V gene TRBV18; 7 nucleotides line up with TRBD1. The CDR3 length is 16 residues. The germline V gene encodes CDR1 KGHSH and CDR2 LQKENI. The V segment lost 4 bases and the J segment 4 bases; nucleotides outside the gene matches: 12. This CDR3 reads CASSQSKTGLGTEAFF. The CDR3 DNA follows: TGTGCCAGCTCACAATCAAAGACAGGGTTGGGCACTGAAGCTTTCTTT. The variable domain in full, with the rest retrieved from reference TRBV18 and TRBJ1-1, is NAGVMQNPRHLVRRRGQEARLRCSPMKGHSHVYWYRQLPEEGLKFMVYLQKENIIDESGMPKERFSAEFPKEGPSILRIQQVVRGDSAAYFCASSQSKTGLGTEAFFGQGTRLTVV.

Here the CDR3 DNA reads TGTGCCAGCAGCTCCTCCCTTCAGACAGGCAAGGCTGGAAACACCATATATTTT. Translation gives CASSSSLQTGKAGNTIYF. The V and J genes are TRBV7-6 and TRBJ1-3; the D gene is possibly TRBD1 (6 bases). The CDR3 has 18 residues. Trimming stripped 4 bases from V and 2 bases from J, with 21 bases between. Germline V gives CDR1 SGHVS, CDR2 FNYEAQ.